This TCR beta chain was recovered during a study of spatial heterogeneity in lung cancer. V was cut by 6 bases and J by 3 bases, with 10 bases left in between. Germline V gene data show CDR1 as LNHDA and CDR2 as SQIVND (reference sequence). The CDR3 runs 13 residues. As to time point: blood at routine non-recurrence follow-up after resection. Ten or more counts support this clonotype. TCRdb used MiXCR to reprocess the 5' RACE reads, holding one entry per CDR3 protein. The profile covers about 38,000 distinct CDR3 sequences, with more than 6.5% appearing a single time and about a tenth taken by the ten largest.

This clonotype originated in a male donor with early-stage non-small cell lung cancer. The sample was PBMCs, taken at follow-up. This chain connects TRBV19 to TRBJ2-3; D perhaps matches TRBD2 (6 bases). CDR3 amino acids: CASSPRGTDTQYF. CDR3 DNA: TGTGCCAGTAGCCCTCGGGGGACAGATACGCAGTATTTT.